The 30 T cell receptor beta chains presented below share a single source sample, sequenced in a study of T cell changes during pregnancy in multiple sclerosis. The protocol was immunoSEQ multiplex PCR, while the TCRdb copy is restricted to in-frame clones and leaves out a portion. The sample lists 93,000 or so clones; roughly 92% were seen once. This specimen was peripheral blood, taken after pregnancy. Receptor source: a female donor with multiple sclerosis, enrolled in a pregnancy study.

The CDR3, as DNA: TGCGCCAGCAGCTTGGACCTTGCGGGTGAAAAACTGTTTTTT. Translated: CASSLDLAGEKLFF. The V and J genes are TRBV5-1 and TRBJ1-4; no clear D. CDR3 length equals 14 residues. Trimming left V 0 bases short and J 7 bases short, with 10 bases between. CDR1 and CDR2 (germline): SGHRS, YFSETQ.

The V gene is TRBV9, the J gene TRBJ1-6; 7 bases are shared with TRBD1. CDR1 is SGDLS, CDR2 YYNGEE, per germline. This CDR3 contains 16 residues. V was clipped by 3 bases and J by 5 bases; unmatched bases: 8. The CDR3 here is CASSERQGGDNSPLHF. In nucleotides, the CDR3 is TGTGCCAGCAGCGAGAGACAGGGAGGAGATAATTCACCCCTCCACTTT. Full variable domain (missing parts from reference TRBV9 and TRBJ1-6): DSGVTQTPKHLITATGQRVTLRCSPRSGDLSVYWYQQSLDQGLQFLIQYYNGEERAKGNILERFSAQQFPDLHSELNLSSLELGDSALYFCASSERQGGDNSPLHFGNGTRLTVT.

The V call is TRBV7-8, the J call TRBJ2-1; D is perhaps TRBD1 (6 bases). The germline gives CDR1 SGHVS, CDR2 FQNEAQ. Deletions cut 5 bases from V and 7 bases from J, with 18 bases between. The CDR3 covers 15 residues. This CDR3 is CASSPGVGAENEQFF. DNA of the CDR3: TGTGCCAGCAGCCCAGGGGTAGGGGCTGAGAATGAGCAGTTCTTC.

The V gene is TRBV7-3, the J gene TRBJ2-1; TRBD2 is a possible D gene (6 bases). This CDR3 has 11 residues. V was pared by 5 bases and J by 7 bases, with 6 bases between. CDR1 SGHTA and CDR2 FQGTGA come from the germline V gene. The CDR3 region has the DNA TGTGCCAGCAGCGGAGGGAATGAGCAGTTCTTC. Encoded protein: CASSGGNEQFF.

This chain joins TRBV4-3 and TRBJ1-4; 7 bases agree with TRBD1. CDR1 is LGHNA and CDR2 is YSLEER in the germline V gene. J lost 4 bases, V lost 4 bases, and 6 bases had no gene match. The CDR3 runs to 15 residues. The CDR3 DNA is TGCGCCAGCAGCCGGGACAGAACGGGTAATGAAAAACTGTTTTTT. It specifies CASSRDRTGNEKLFF.

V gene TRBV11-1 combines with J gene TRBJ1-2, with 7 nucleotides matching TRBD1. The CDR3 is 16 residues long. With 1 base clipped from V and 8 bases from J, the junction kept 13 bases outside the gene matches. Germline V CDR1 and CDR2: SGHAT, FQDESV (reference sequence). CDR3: CASSLVLQGPGGGYTF. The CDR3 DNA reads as TGTGCCAGCAGCTTAGTCCTACAGGGGCCCGGCGGGGGCTACACCTTC.

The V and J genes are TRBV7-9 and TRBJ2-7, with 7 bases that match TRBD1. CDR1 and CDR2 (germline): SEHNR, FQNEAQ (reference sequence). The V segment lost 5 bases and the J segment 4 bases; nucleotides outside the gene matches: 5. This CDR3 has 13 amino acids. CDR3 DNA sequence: TGTGCCAGCAGCCGCGGACAGGCGTACGAGCAGTACTTC. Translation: CASSRGQAYEQYF.

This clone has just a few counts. DNA of the CDR3: TGCGCCAGCAGCGCGGGAGGGGGCACCTACTACAATGAGCAGTTCTTC. As protein: CASSAGGGTYYNEQFF. The chain joins TRBV5-1 to TRBJ2-1, with 9 bases lining up with TRBD2. Germline CDR1 is SGHRS and CDR2 is YFSETQ. The trim removed 4 bases at V and 3 bases at J, leaving 8 bases unmatched. The CDR3 sequence is 16 residues long.

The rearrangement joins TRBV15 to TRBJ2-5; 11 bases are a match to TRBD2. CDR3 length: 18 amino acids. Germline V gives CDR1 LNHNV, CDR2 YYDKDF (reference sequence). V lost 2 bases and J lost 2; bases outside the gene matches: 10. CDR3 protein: CATSRSAIAGGSQETQYF. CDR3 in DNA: TGTGCCACCAGCAGATCAGCCATAGCGGGAGGGAGTCAAGAGACCCAGTACTTC.

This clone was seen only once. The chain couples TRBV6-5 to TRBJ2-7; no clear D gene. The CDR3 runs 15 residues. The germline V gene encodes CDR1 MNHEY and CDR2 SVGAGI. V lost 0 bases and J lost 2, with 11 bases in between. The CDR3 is CASSYSREVAYEQYF. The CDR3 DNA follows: TGTGCCAGCAGTTACTCCCGAGAAGTAGCCTACGAGCAGTACTTC.

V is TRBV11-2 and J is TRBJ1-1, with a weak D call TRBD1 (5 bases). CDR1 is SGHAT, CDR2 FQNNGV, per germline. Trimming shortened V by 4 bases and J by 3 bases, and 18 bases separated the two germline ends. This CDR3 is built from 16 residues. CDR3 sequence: CASSSYLDKMDTEAFF. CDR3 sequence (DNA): TGTGCCAGCAGCTCCTACCTGGACAAGATGGACACTGAAGCTTTCTTT.

This chain's CDR3 is CASSLRGTGTGFRGTEAFF. The CDR3 bases are TGCGCCAGCAGCTTGAGGGGGACCGGGACAGGGTTTCGTGGCACTGAAGCTTTCTTT. The chain joins TRBV5-1 to TRBJ1-1, with TRBD1 matching over 9 bases. Per germline, CDR1 SGHRS and CDR2 YFSETQ. The CDR3 runs to 19 residues. The junction had 17 bases not matched to a gene; V was cut back by 1 base and J by 4 bases.

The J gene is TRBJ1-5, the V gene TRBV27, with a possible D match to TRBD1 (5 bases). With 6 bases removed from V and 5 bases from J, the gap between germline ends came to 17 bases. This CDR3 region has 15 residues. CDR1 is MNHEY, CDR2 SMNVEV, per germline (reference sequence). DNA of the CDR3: TGTGCCAGCAGATTCGCGGGGCCGAACGATCAGCCCCAGCATTTT. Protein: CASRFAGPNDQPQHF.

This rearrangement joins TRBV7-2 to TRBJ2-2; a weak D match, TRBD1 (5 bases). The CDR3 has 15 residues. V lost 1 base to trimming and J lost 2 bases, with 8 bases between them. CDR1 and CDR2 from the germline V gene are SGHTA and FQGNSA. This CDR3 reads CASSLVRTNTGELFF. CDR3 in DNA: TGTGCCAGCAGCTTAGTCCGGACAAACACCGGGGAGCTGTTTTTT.

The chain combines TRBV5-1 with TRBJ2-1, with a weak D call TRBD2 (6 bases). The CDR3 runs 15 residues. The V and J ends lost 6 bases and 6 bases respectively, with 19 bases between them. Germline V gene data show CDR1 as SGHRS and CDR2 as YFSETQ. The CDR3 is CASTTGTPFANEQFF. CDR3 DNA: TGCGCCAGCACCACCGGGACTCCTTTCGCCAATGAGCAGTTCTTC. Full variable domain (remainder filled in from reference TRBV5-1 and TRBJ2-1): KAGVTQTPRYLIKTRGQQVTLSCSPISGHRSVSWYQQTPGQGLQFLFEYFSETQRNKGNFPGRFSGRQFSNSRSEMNVSTLELGDSALYLCASTTGTPFANEQFFGPGTRLTVL.

CDR3 sequence reads: CASSPWGATYEQYF. The CDR3 nucleotides are TGTGCCAGCTCACCATGGGGCGCCACCTACGAGCAGTACTTC. The chain is built from TRBV18 and TRBJ2-7, with a possible D match to TRBD1 (5 bases). Germline lookup yields CDR1 KGHSH and CDR2 LQKENI. The CDR3 has 14 residues. The V end lost 2 bases, the J end lost 2 bases, and 10 bases lay between the germline ends.

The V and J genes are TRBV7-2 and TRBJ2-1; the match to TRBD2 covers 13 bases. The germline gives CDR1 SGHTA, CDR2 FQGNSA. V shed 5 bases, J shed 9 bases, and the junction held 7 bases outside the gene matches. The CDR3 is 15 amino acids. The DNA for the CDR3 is TGTGCCAGCAGCCTCGGACTAGCGGGAGTGGGTGAGCAGTTCTTC. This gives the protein CASSLGLAGVGEQFF.

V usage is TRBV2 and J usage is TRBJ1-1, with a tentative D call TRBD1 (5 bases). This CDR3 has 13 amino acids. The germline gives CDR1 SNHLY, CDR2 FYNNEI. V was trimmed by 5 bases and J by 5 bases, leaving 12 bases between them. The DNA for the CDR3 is TGTGCCAGCAGTTACAGGTTAGGTACTGAAGCTTTCTTT. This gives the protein CASSYRLGTEAFF.

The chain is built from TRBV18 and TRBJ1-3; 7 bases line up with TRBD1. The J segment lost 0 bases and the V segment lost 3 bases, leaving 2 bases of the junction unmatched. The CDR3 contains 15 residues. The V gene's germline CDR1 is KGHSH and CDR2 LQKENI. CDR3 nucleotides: TGTGCCAGCTCACCGAACAGGGGCTCTGGAAACACCATATATTTT. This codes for CASSPNRGSGNTIYF.

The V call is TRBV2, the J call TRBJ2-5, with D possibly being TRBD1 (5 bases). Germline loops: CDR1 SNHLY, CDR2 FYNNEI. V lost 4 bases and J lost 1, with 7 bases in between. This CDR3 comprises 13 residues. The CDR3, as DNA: TGTGCCAGCAGTGGACAGCGCCAAGAGACCCAGTACTTC. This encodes CASSGQRQETQYF.

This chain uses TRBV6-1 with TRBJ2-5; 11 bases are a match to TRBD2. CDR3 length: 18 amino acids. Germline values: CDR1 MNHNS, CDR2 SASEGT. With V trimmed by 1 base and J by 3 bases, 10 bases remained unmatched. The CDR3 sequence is CASSEEVAGGQREETQYF. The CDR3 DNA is TGTGCCAGCAGTGAAGAGGTAGCGGGGGGGCAGCGGGAAGAGACCCAGTACTTC.

This CDR3 reads CASSTTDIRDSNTEAFF. CDR3 nucleotide sequence: TGTGCCAGTAGTACCACTGATATCCGGGACTCGAACACTGAAGCTTTCTTT. V and J are TRBV19 and TRBJ1-1; D possibly corresponds to TRBD1 (5 bases). The germline V gene has CDR1 LNHDA and CDR2 SQIVND (reference sequence). The CDR3 consists of 17 residues. Trimming removed 4 bases from V and 1 base from J, with 19 bases in between.

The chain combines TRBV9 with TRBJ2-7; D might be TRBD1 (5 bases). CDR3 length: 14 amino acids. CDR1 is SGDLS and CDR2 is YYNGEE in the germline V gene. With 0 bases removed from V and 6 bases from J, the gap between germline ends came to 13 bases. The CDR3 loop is CASSVDGREGEQYF. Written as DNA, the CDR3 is TGTGCCAGCAGCGTAGACGGCAGGGAAGGCGAGCAGTACTTC.

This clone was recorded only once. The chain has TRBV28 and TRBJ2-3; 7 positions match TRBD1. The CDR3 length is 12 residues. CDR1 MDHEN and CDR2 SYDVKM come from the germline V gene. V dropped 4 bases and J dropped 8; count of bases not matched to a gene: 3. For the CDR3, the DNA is TGTGCCAGCAGTTCCGAGGGGGCTACGCAGTATTTT. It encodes CASSSEGATQYF.

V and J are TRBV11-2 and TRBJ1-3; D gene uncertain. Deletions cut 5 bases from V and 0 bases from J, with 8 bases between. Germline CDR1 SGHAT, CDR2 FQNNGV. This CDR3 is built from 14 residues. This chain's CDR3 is CASSQTDSGNTIYF. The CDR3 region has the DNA TGTGCCAGCAGCCAAACAGACTCTGGAAACACCATATATTTT.

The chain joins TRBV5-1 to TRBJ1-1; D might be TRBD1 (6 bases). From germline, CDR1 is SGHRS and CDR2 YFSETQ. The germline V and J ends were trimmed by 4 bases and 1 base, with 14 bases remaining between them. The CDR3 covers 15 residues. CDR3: CASSMTGWGNTEAFF. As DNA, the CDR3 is TGCGCCAGCAGCATGACAGGTTGGGGGAACACTGAAGCTTTCTTT.

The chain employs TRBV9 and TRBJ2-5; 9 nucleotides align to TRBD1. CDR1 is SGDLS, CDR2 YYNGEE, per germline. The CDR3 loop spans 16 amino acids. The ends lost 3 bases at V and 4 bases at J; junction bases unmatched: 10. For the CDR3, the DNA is TGTGCCAGCAGCGGGGACAGGGAAGGTTGGGGAGAGACCCAGTACTTC. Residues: CASSGDREGWGETQYF.

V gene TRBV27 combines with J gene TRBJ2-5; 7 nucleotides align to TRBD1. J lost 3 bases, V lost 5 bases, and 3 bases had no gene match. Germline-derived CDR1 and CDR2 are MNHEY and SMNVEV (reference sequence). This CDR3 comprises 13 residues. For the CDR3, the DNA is TGTGCCAGCAGTCCGGACAGGAAAGAGACCCAGTACTTC. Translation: CASSPDRKETQYF.

The CDR3 DNA reads TGCGCCAGCAGCCAAGGTCTCCTAGCGGACAATGAGCAGTTCTTC. Translated: CASSQGLLADNEQFF. This sequence joins TRBV4-1 and TRBJ2-1; 7 positions agree with TRBD2. J gave up 5 bases and V 1 base, and 5 bases lay outside the gene matches. CDR3 size: 15 residues. CDR1 is MGHRA and CDR2 is YSYEKL in the germline V gene.

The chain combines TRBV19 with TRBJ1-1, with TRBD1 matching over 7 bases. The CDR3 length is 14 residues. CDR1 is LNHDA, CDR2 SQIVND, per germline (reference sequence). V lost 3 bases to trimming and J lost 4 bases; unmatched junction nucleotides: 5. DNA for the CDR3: TGTGCCAGTAGTATGGTTGCAGGGGGCACTGAAGCTTTCTTT. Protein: CASSMVAGGTEAFF. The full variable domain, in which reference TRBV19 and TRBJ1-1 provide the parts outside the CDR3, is DGGITQSPKYLFRKEGQNVTLSCEQNLNHDAMYWYRQDPGQGLRLIYYSQIVNDFQKGDIAEGYSVSREKKESFPLTVTSAQKNPTAFYLCASSMVAGGTEAFFGQGTRLTVV.